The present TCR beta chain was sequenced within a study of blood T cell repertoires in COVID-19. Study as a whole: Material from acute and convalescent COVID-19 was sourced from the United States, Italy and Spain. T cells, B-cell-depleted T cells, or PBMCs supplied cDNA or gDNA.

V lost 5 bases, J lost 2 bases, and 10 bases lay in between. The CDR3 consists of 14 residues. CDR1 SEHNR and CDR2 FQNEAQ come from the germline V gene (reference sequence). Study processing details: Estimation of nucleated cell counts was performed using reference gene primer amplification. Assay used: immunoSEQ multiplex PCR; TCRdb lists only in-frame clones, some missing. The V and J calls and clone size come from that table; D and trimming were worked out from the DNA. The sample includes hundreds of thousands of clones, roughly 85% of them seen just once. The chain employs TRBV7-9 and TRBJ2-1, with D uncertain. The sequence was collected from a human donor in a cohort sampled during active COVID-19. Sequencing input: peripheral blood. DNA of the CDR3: TGTGCCAGCAGCCACGCAGGTACCTACAATGAGCAGTTCTTC. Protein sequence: CASSHAGTYNEQFF.